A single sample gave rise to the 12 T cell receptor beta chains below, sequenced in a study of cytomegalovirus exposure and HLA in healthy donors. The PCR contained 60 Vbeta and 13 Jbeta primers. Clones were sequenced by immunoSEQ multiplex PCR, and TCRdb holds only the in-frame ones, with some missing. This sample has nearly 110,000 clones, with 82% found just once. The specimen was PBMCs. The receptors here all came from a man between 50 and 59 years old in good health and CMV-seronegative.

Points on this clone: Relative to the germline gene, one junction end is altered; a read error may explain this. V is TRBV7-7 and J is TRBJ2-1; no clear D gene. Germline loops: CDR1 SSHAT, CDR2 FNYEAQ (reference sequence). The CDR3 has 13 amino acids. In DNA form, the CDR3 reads TGTGCTAGCAGCTTAGGTCTTAGCAATGAGCAGTTCTTC. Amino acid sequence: CASSLGLSNEQFF.

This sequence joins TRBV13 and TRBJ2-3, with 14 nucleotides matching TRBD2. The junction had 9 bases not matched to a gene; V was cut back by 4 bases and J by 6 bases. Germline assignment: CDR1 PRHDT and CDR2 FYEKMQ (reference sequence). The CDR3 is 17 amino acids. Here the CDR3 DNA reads TGTGCCAGCAGCTCCGGACTAGCGGGGGGCCCCCCCGATACGCAGTATTTT. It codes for CASSSGLAGGPPDTQYF.

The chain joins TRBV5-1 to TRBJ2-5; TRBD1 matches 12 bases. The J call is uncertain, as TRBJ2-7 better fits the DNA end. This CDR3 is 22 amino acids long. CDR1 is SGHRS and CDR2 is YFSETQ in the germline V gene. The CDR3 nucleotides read TGCGCCAGCAGCTTGCCCTCGATCAACCGGGACAGGGGGCTTGGAAGGTCCTACGAGCAGTACTTC. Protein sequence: CASSLPSINRDRGLGRSYEQYF.

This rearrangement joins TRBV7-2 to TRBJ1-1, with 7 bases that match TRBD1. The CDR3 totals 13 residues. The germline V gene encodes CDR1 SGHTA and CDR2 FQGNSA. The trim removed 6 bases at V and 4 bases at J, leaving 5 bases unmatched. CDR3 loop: CASRLDRATEAFF. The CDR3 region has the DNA TGTGCCAGCAGACTCGACAGGGCCACTGAAGCTTTCTTT.

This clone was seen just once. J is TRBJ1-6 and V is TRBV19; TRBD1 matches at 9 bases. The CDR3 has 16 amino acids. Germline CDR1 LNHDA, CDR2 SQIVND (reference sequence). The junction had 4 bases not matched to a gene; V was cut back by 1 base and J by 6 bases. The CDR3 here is CASSIGQGGFNSPLHF. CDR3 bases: TGTGCCAGTAGTATAGGACAGGGGGGATTTAATTCACCCCTCCACTTT.

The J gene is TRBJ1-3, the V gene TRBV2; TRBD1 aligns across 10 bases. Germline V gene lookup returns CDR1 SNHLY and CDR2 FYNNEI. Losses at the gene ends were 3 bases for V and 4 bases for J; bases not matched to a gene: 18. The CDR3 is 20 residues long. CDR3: CASSDPPRQGAASRGNTIYF. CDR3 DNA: TGTGCCAGCAGTGACCCCCCGAGACAGGGGGCCGCTAGTAGAGGAAACACCATATATTTT. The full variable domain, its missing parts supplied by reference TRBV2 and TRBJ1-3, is EPEVTQTPSHQVTQMGQEVILRCVPISNHLYFYWYRQILGQKVEFLVSFYNNEISEKSEIFDDQFSVERPDGSNFTLKIRSTKLEDSAMYFCASSDPPRQGAASRGNTIYFGEGSWLTVV.

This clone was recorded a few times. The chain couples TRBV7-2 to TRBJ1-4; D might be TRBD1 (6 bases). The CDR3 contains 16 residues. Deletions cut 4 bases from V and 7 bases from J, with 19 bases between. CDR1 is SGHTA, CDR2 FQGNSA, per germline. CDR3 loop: CASSSPGRGDGEKLFF. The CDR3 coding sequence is TGTGCCAGCAGCTCGCCAGGGAGGGGGGATGGTGAAAAACTGTTTTTT.

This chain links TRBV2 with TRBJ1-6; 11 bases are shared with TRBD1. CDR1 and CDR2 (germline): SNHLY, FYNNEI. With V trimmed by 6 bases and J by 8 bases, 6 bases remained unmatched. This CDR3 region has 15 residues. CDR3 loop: CASRAGTGGYSPLHF. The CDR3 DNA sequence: TGTGCCAGCAGGGCCGGGACAGGGGGATATTCACCCCTCCACTTT.

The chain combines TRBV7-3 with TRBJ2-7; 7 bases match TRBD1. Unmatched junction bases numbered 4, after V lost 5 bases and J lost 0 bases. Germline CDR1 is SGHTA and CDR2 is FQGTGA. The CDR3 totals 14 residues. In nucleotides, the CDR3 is TGTGCCAGCAGCCAGACAGGGAGCTCCTACGAGCAGTACTTC. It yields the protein CASSQTGSSYEQYF.

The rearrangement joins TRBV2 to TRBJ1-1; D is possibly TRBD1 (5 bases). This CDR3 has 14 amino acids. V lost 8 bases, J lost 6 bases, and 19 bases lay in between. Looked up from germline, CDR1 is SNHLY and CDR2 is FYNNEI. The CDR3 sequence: CASRTLGGEAEAFF. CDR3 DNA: TGTGCCAGCCGAACCCTCGGGGGGGAGGCTGAAGCTTTCTTT.

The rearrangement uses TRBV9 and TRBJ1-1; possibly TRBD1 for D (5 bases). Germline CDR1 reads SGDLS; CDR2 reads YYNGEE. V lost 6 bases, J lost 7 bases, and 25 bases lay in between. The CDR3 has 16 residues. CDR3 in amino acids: CASTSRGQGNIYEAFF. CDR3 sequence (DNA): TGTGCCAGCACCTCGCGGGGTCAGGGTAATATCTATGAAGCTTTCTTT. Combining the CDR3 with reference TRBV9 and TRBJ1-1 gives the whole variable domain DSGVTQTPKHLITATGQRVTLRCSPRSGDLSVYWYQQSLDQGLQFLIQYYNGEERAKGNILERFSAQQFPDLHSELNLSSLELGDSALYFCASTSRGQGNIYEAFFGQGTRLTVV.

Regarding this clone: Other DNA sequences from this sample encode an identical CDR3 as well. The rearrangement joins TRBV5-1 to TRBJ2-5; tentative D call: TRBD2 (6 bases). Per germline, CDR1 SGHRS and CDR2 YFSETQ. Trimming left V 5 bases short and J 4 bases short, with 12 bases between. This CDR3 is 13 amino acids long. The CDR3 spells CASSPGVGETQYF. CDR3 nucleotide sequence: TGCGCCAGCAGTCCGGGGGTCGGAGAGACCCAGTACTTC. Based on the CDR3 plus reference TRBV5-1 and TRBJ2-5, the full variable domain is KAGVTQTPRYLIKTRGQQVTLSCSPISGHRSVSWYQQTPGQGLQFLFEYFSETQRNKGNFPGRFSGRQFSNSRSEMNVSTLELGDSALYLCASSPGVGETQYFGPGTRLLVL.